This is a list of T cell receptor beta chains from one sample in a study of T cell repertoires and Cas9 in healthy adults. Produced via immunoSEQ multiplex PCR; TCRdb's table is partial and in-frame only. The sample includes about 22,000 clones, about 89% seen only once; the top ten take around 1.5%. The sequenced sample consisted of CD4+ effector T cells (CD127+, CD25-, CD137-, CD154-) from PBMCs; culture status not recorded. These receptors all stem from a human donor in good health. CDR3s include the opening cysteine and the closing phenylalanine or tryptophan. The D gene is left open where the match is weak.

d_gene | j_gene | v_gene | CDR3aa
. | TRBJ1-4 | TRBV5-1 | CASSTSMILGEKLFF
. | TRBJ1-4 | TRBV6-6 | CASRILEGDEKLFF
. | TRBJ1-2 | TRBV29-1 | CSVSTGGNYYGYTF
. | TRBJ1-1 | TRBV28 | CASFRNTEAFF
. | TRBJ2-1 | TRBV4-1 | CASSLSHYNEQFF
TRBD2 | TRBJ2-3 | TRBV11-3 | CASSLGRGRIPDTQYF
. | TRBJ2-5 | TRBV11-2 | CASSRNDRWWTQYF
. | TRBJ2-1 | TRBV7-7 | CASSLGRQAGHEQFF
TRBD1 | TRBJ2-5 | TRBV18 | CASWPGQGIQTQYF
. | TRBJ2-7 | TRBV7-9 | CASSRYYEQYF
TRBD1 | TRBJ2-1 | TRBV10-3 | CAISLETGTGFNEQFF
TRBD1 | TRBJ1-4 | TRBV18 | CASSSGTGGLAEKLFF
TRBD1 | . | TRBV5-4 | CASSSGTGASYEQYF
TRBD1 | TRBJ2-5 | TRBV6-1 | CASRQTGVETQYF
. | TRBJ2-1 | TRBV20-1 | CSAPGPNEQFF
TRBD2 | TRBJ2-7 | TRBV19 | CASSIPTSGSGIEQYF